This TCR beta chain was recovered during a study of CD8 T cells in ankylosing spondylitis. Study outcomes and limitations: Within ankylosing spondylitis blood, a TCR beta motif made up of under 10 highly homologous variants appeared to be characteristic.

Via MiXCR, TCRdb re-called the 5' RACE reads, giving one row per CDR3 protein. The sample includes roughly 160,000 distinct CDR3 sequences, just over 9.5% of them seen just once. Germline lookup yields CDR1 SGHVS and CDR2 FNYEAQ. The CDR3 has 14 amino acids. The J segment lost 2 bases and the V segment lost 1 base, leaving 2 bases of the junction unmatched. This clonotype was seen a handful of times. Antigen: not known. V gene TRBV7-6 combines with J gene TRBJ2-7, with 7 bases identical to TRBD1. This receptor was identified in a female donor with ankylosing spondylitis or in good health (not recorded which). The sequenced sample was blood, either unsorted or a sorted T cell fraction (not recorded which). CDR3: CASSLGGQAYEQYF. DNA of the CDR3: TGTGCCAGCAGCTTAGGTGGACAGGCCTACGAGCAGTACTTC.